This T cell receptor beta chain was obtained from a study of blood T cell repertoires in COVID-19. Germline assignment: CDR1 MDHEN and CDR2 SYDVKM. V was trimmed by 7 bases and J by 9 bases, leaving 22 bases between them. This CDR3 spans 15 amino acids. The method was immunoSEQ multiplex PCR; TCRdb's version includes in-frame clones alone and lacks a portion of them. The sample includes about 170,000 clones, roughly 82% seen only once; the top ten take nearly 15%. Source material: PBMCs or T cells enriched from blood (not recorded which). The TCR originated in a man in his forties or fifties who had recovered from COVID-19. J is TRBJ1-5 and V is TRBV28; no clear D. DNA for the CDR3: TGTGCCAGCATGTCTCCTCGTGGGCAGTTAGGGCCCCAGCATTTT. Encoded protein: CASMSPRGQLGPQHF.